The T cell receptor beta chain under discussion was sequenced for a study of OX40 agonist ivuxolimab in advanced cancers. V lost 6 bases, J lost 5 bases, and 13 bases stayed unmatched. CDR1 and CDR2 from the germline V gene are SGHRS and YFSETQ. The CDR3 loop spans 15 amino acids. Only in-frame clones appear in the TCRdb table, and some are missing; sequencing was by immunoSEQ multiplex PCR. Of tens of thousands of clones in the sample, roughly 80% were seen once. Sequenced material: CD4+ or CD8+ T cells sorted from blood, taken in a trial of the OX40 agonist ivuxolimab. This sequence was found in an adult with an advanced solid tumor such as melanoma, head and neck, liver or kidney cancer. J is TRBJ2-5 and V is TRBV5-1, with 7 bases that match TRBD2. CDR3 residues: CASKVTAGDGETQYF. The CDR3 DNA is TGCGCCAGCAAAGTAACGGCGGGAGACGGGGAGACCCAGTACTTC.